Listed here are 21 T cell receptor beta chains from one sample, sequenced in a study of T cells in Graves' hyperthyroidism and ophthalmopathy. RNA transcripts provided the source from which TCR beta CDR3 regions were amplified. HTBI primers were used for first-round RT-PCR of the TCR CDR3. Each CDR3 protein is one row after TCRdb ran MiXCR on the multiplex PCR reads. There are fewer than 550,000 distinct CDR3 sequences in the sample; 15% to 19% occur only once, and around 7.3% lies in the top ten. The sample comprised blood. The source is a woman aged 18-29 years with Graves' hyperthyroidism.

The chain has TRBV2 and TRBJ1-5, with D unresolved. With 7 bases removed from V and 0 bases from J, the gap between germline ends came to 10 bases. Germline CDR1 SNHLY, CDR2 FYNNEI. This CDR3 is built from 14 residues. The CDR3 bases are TGTGCCAGCACAGAGAGTTATAGCAATCAGCCCCAGCATTTT. Amino acid sequence: CASTESYSNQPQHF. Looking up the rest from reference TRBV2 and TRBJ1-5 gives the full variable domain: EPEVTQTPSHQVTQMGQEVILRCVPISNHLYFYWYRQILGQKVEFLVSFYNNEISEKSEIFDDQFSVERPDGSNFTLKIRSTKLEDSAMYFCASTESYSNQPQHFGDGTRLSIL.

The chain links TRBV28 to TRBJ1-1; D uncertain. Looked up from germline, CDR1 is MDHEN and CDR2 is SYDVKM. The CDR3 spans 14 residues. V gave up 7 bases and J gave up 0 bases, with 12 bases separating them. The CDR3 sequence is CASMSYNLNTEAFF. CDR3 sequence (DNA): TGTGCCAGCATGAGCTATAACCTGAACACTGAAGCTTTCTTT. Filled out from reference TRBV28 and TRBJ1-1, the complete variable domain reads DVKVTQSSRYLVKRTGEKVFLECVQDMDHENMFWYRQDPGLGLRLIYFSYDVKMKEKGDIPEGYSVSREKKERFSLILESASTNQTSMYLCASMSYNLNTEAFFGQGTRLTVV.

J is TRBJ1-2 and V is TRBV9; D remains ambiguous. CDR3 length equals 15 residues. V was clipped by 0 bases and J by 8 bases, with 17 bases between them. The germline V gene has CDR1 SGDLS and CDR2 YYNGEE. The DNA of the CDR3 is TGTGCCAGCAGCGTAGCTCTCGTGGCGGGTAGGGGCTACACCTTC. It specifies CASSVALVAGRGYTF.

This clonotype came up many times. The chain combines TRBV9 with TRBJ2-2; D might be TRBD1 or TRBD2, each matching 6 bases. There are 14 residues in the CDR3. Germline V lookup: CDR1 SGDLS, CDR2 YYNGEE. The germline V and J ends were trimmed by 4 bases and 7 bases, with 14 bases remaining between them. Here the CDR3 DNA reads TGTGCCAGCAGCCCGAGAGGGGGGTTCGGGGAGCTGTTTTTT. As protein: CASSPRGGFGELFF.

This clonotype showed up many times. The V call is TRBV29-1, the J call TRBJ2-7; 9 nucleotides align to TRBD2. V shed 4 bases, J shed 5 bases, and the junction held 3 bases outside the gene matches. The CDR3 has 12 residues. Germline V lookup: CDR1 SQVTM, CDR2 ANQGSEA. CDR3 residues: CSVGLAGNEQYF. The CDR3 DNA reads TGCAGCGTTGGGCTAGCGGGAAACGAGCAGTACTTC.

This clonotype has a handful of counts. In DNA form, the CDR3 reads TGTGCCAGCACTTTCTGGGGGCATCGGAACACCGGGGAGCTGTTTTTT. Its translation is CASTFWGHRNTGELFF. The chain employs TRBV6-1 and TRBJ2-2, with a possible D match to TRBD1 (6 bases). CDR3 length: 16 amino acids. V was pared by 7 bases and J by 1 base, with 16 bases between. Germline CDR1 reads MNHNS; CDR2 reads SASEGT.

Many counts were recorded for this clonotype. This chain connects TRBV27 to TRBJ2-1; D ambiguous. The germline V and J ends were trimmed by 5 bases and 5 bases, with 4 bases remaining between them. The germline V gene encodes CDR1 MNHEY and CDR2 SMNVEV (reference sequence). The CDR3 totals 11 residues. CDR3 in DNA: TGTGCCAGCAGTGCACACAATGAGCAGTTCTTC. It specifies CASSAHNEQFF.

This clonotype was seen more than once but under ten times. The chain uses TRBV6-1 and TRBJ2-1, with D unresolved. Trimming took 5 bases from V and 8 from J, leaving 7 bases between them. This CDR3 region has 11 residues. The germline V gene encodes CDR1 MNHNS and CDR2 SASEGT. The CDR3 DNA is TGTGCCAGCAGTTCCCGGGATGAGCAGTTCTTC. Translating it yields CASSSRDEQFF.

The chain combines TRBV9 with TRBJ2-3, with 10 bases lining up with TRBD2. Germline trimming cut 3 bases from V and 1 base from J; bases unmatched to any gene: 8. CDR1 is SGDLS and CDR2 is YYNGEE in the germline V gene. The CDR3 is 17 residues long. In DNA, the CDR3 is TGTGCCAGCAGCGCCTCTCACGGACTAGCGGGCACAGATACGCAGTATTTT. Residues: CASSASHGLAGTDTQYF.

This clonotype was seen ten or more times. In DNA, the CDR3 is TGTGCCAGTATGGGTTACCAGGGGAGGGCTGAAGCTTTCTTT. Translating gives CASMGYQGRAEAFF. This chain connects TRBV19 to TRBJ1-1, with a possible D match to TRBD1 (6 bases). With 7 bases removed from V and 6 bases from J, the gap between germline ends came to 18 bases. The CDR3 contains 14 residues. From germline, CDR1 is LNHDA and CDR2 SQIVND (reference sequence).

This clonotype came up once. The CDR3 region is CASRSKGRGNTIYF. The CDR3 bases are TGTGCCAGCAGGTCGAAAGGACGTGGAAACACCATATATTTT. This chain joins TRBV5-8 and TRBJ1-3, with D unclear. This CDR3 is 14 amino acids long. In germline, CDR1 is SGHTS, CDR2 YDEGEE. Trimming took off 5 bases at V and 3 bases at J, with 12 bases between the two ends.

This clonotype was seen repeatedly, ten times or more. The rearrangement joins TRBV7-3 to TRBJ2-3, with TRBD2 matching 14 bases. V dropped 0 bases and J dropped 7; count of bases not matched to a gene: 6. This CDR3 is 17 amino acids long. Germline-derived CDR1 and CDR2 are SGHTA and FQGTGA. The CDR3 loop is CASSLTGGLAGVHTQYF. CDR3 DNA sequence: TGTGCCAGCAGCTTAACGGGGGGACTAGCGGGAGTACATACGCAGTATTTT.

This clonotype has ten or more counts. This rearrangement joins TRBV9 to TRBJ2-1; D not certain. Trimming took off 2 bases at V and 8 bases at J, with 8 bases between the two ends. The CDR3 has 12 residues. Germline lookup yields CDR1 SGDLS and CDR2 YYNGEE. This CDR3 reads CASSVASDEQFF. The CDR3 DNA sequence: TGTGCCAGCAGCGTGGCTAGTGATGAGCAGTTCTTC.

This chain connects TRBV28 to TRBJ2-7; TRBD2 aligns across 10 bases. CDR1 is MDHEN, CDR2 SYDVKM, per germline. This CDR3 comprises 13 residues. The V gene end was trimmed by 8 bases and the J gene end by 4 bases; junction bases not matched to a gene: 5. The CDR3 reads CASQDSGGYEQYF. CDR3 DNA: TGTGCCAGCCAGGATAGCGGGGGGTACGAGCAGTACTTC.

This clonotype has a handful of counts. The DNA of the CDR3 is TGTGCCAGCAGTGAAGCGCTCTCTAGGGGGTACTACGAGCAGTACTTC. It translates to CASSEALSRGYYEQYF. The gene calls are TRBV6-1 and TRBJ2-7; weak D call: TRBD1 (6 bases). CDR1 and CDR2 (germline): MNHNS, SASEGT. CDR3 length: 16 residues. The V and J ends lost 0 bases and 3 bases respectively, with 15 bases between them.

Regarding this clonotype: This may be a read error: a much more frequent sequence differs by one nucleotide. The genes are TRBV29-1 and TRBJ1-1, with a weak D call TRBD1 (5 bases). This CDR3 region has 12 residues. Deletions cut 5 bases from V and 7 bases from J, with 14 bases between. Germline-derived CDR1 and CDR2 are SQVTM and ANQGSEA. CDR3 region: CSVNGTGFEAFF. The CDR3, as DNA: TGCAGCGTTAATGGGACGGGCTTTGAAGCTTTCTTT.

On this clonotype itself: The junction departs from germline at one end; a sequencing error may be responsible. The chain has TRBV12-3 or TRBV12-4 and TRBJ1-2; D might be TRBD1 (5 bases). The CDR3 contains 16 residues. CDR3 coding DNA: TGTGCCAACAGTTTAGAGGGACGGAGGGGCAGGGATGGCTACACCTTC. It yields the protein CANSLEGRRGRDGYTF.

In this sample, this clonotype turned up many times. The V and J genes are TRBV7-2 and TRBJ2-2, with 8 bases aligning to TRBD2. Trimming at V came to 5 bases and at J to 8 bases, leaving 13 bases not matched to a gene. This CDR3 region has 16 residues. CDR1 and CDR2 from the germline V gene are SGHTA and FQGNSA. The CDR3: CASSPATGGPSGELFF. The CDR3 nucleotides read TGTGCCAGCAGCCCAGCCACGGGGGGGCCGTCAGGGGAGCTGTTTTTT.

This clonotype showed up many times. The chain is built from TRBV2 and TRBJ2-2, with D possibly matching TRBD2 (5 bases). The V gene lost 4 bases and the J gene lost 2 bases, with 11 bases spanning the gap. This CDR3 region has 15 residues. Germline lookup yields CDR1 SNHLY and CDR2 FYNNEI. As DNA, the CDR3 is TGTGCCAGCAGTGGGATGGACTTAAACACCGGGGAGCTGTTTTTT. Encoded protein: CASSGMDLNTGELFF.

The sample holds many counts of this clonotype. The chain uses TRBV20-1 and TRBJ2-2; D is ambiguous. CDR1 and CDR2 (germline): DFQATT, SNEGSKA (reference sequence). Trimming took 2 bases from V and 2 from J, leaving 3 bases between them. CDR3 length: 12 residues. This CDR3 is CSARRNTGELFF. The CDR3, as DNA: TGCAGTGCTAGAAGAAACACCGGGGAGCTGTTTTTT.

This clonotype was recorded at least ten times. The V gene is TRBV19, the J gene TRBJ1-1; 12 nucleotides line up with TRBD1. V shed 8 bases and J 5 bases; nucleotides not matched to a gene: 15. Germline V gene lookup returns CDR1 LNHDA and CDR2 SQIVND (reference sequence). CDR3 length: 17 residues. CDR3 loop: CASRPGQGAPKRTEAFF. The CDR3 DNA reads as TGTGCCAGTCGACCGGGACAGGGGGCCCCCAAGAGGACTGAAGCTTTCTTT.